A few counts support the clone carrying this TCR beta chain. The source of the sample is a study of Tregs in tolerant kidney transplant recipients. Only in-frame clones appear in the TCRdb table, and some are missing; sequencing was by immunoSEQ multiplex PCR. The sample has some 60,000 clones; around 88% are singletons. The ends lost 4 bases at V and 7 bases at J; junction bases unmatched: 11. Germline CDR1 and CDR2: SGHAT and FQNNGV. There are 15 residues in the CDR3. The V gene is TRBV11-2, the J gene TRBJ2-7, with 9 positions matching TRBD1. The specimen was CD4+ T cells from blood. This receptor was taken from a human donor in good health. This CDR3 reads CASSSEPRTGVEQYF. The CDR3 DNA reads as TGTGCCAGCAGCTCCGAGCCTCGGACAGGGGTGGAGCAGTACTTC.